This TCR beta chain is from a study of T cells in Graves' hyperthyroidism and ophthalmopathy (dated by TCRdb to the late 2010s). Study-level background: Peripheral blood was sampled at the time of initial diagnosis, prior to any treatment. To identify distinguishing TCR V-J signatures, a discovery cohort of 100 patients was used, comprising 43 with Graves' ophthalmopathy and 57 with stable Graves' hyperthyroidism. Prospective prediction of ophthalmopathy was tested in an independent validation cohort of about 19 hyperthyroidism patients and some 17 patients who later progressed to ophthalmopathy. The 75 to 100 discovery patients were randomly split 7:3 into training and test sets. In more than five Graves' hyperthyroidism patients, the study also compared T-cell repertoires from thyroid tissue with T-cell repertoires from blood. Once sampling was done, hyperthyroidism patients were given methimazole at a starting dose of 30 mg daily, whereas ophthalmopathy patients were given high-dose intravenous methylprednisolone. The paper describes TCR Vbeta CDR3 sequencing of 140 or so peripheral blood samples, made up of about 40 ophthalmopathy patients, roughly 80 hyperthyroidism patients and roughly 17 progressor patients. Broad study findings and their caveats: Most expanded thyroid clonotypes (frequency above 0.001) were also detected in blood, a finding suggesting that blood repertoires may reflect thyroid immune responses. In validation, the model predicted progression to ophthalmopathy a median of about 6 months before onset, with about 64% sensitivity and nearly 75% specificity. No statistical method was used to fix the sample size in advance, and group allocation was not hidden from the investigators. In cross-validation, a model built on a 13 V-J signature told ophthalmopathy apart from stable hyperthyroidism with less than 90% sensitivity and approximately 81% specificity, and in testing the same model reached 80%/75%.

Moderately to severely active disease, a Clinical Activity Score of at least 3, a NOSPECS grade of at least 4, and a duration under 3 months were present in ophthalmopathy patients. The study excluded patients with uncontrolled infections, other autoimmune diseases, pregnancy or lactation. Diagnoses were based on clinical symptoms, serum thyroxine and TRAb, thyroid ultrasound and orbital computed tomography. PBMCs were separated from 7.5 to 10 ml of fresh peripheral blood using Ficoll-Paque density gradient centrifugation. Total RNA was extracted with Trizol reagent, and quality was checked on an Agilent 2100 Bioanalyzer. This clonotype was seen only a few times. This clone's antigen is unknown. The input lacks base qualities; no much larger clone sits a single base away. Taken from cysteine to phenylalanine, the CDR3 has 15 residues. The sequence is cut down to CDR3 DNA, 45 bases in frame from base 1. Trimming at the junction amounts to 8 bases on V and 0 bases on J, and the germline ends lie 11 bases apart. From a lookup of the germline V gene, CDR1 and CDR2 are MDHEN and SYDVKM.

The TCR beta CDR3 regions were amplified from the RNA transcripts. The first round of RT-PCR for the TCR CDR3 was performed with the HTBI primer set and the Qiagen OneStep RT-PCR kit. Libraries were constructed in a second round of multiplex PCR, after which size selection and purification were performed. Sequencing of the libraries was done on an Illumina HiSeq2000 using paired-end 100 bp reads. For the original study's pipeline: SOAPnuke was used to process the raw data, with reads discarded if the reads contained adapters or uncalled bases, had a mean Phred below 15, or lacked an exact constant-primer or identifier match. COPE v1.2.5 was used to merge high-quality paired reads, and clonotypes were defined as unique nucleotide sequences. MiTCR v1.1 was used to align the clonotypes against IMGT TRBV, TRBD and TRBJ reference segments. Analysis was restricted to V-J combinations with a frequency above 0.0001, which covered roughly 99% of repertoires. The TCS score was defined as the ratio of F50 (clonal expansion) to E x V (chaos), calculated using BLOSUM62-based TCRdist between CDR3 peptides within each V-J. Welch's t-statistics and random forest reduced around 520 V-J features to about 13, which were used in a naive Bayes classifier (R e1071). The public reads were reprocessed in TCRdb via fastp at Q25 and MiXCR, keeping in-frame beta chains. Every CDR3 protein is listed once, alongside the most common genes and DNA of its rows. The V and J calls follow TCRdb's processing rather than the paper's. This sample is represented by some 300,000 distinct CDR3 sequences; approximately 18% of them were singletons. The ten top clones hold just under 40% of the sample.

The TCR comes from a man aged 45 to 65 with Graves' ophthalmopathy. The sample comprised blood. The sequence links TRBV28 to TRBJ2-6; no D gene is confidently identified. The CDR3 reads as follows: CASVASTSGANVLTF. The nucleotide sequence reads TGTGCCAGCGTGGCCAGTACCTCTGGGGCCAACGTCCTGACTTTC.